The T cell receptor (beta chain) under discussion was sequenced for a study of patients and donors after allogeneic stem cell transplantation. One entry per CDR3 protein results from TCRdb running MiXCR on the RT-PCR reads. The sample yields about 200,000 distinct CDR3 sequences, 41% seen once. Germline V lookup: CDR1 GTSNPN, CDR2 SVGIG (reference sequence). The V and J ends lost 1 base and 8 bases respectively, with 17 bases between them. The CDR3 loop spans 14 amino acids. This chain uses TRBV30 with TRBJ1-2; TRBD1 is a possible D gene (6 bases). Sequences were obtained from blood, either unsorted or a sorted T cell fraction (not recorded which). This sequence was found in a human donor who was either an allogeneic HSCT recipient or a stem cell or donor lymphocyte infusion donor (not recorded which). It is not recorded whose cells these are; they may come from a transplant donor. Written as DNA, the CDR3 is TGTGCCTGGAGTGGGGACACCTCCTGGGGAGGCTACACCTTC. This sequence encodes CAWSGDTSWGGYTF. Full variable domain (rest looked up from reference TRBV30 and TRBJ1-2): SQTIHQWPATLVQPVGSPLSLECTVEGTSNPNLYWYRQAAGRGLQLLFYSVGIGQISSEVPQNLSASRPQDRQFILSSKKLLLSDSGFYLCAWSGDTSWGGYTFGSGTRLTVV.